The 12 T cell receptor beta chains reported below all come from one sample, sequenced in a study of T cells in Graves' hyperthyroidism and ophthalmopathy (dated by TCRdb to between 2019 and 2020). Library creation used multiplex PCR. These reads were obtained on an Illumina HiSeq 2000. The TCR beta CDR3 regions were amplified from RNA transcripts. A first-round RT-PCR of the TCR CDR3 used the HTBI primer set with the Qiagen OneStep RT-PCR kit. Starting from the raw public reads, TCRdb applied fastp trimming at Q25, assembled clones with MiXCR and retained in-frame beta chains. Entries that share a CDR3 protein sequence are merged under the most common genes and DNA. The sample includes roughly 350,000 distinct CDR3 sequences, with about 15% observed a single time. The top ten clones comprise 20% to 25% of the sample. Sequenced input: blood. These receptors all stem from a woman aged 25 to 39 with Graves' hyperthyroidism.

This clonotype was detected many times. This rearrangement joins TRBV20-1 to TRBJ2-7; TRBD2 matches 7 bases. CDR3 length equals 12 residues. Germline CDR1 DFQATT, CDR2 SNEGSKA (reference sequence). The CDR3 nucleotides are TGCAGCGTCAGCGGGAATGGTTACGAGCAGTACTTC. It encodes CSVSGNGYEQYF.

This clonotype has only a few counts. The chain has TRBV5-6 and TRBJ2-7; TRBD2 is a possible D gene (6 bases). V was cut by 4 bases and J by 5 bases, with 13 bases left in between. This CDR3 is 13 amino acids long. Germline V gene sequence: CDR1 SGHDT, CDR2 YYEEEE. CDR3 sequence (DNA): TGTGCCAGCAGCCGCCCTGGAGGGCACGAGCAGTACTTC. Protein: CASSRPGGHEQYF.

This clonotype was observed at least ten times. The gene calls are TRBV7-2 and TRBJ2-5; 8 nucleotides match TRBD2. In germline, CDR1 is SGHTA, CDR2 FQGNSA. The CDR3 runs 17 residues. The junction had 11 bases not matched to a gene; V was cut back by 2 bases and J by 3 bases. The DNA for the CDR3 is TGTGCCAGCAGCTTAATGCCGGTGGGACTAGGGAAAGAGACCCAGTACTTC. Residues: CASSLMPVGLGKETQYF. Filled out from reference TRBV7-2 and TRBJ2-5, the complete variable domain reads GAGVSQSPSNKVTEKGKDVELRCDPISGHTALYWYRQSLGQGLEFLIYFQGNSAPDKSGLPSDRFSAERTGGSVSTLTIQRTQQEDSAVYLCASSLMPVGLGKETQYFGPGTRLLVL.

This rearrangement joins TRBV5-6 to TRBJ2-3; D possibly matches TRBD1 or TRBD2 (5 bases each). The germline V gene encodes CDR1 SGHDT and CDR2 YYEEEE. V was clipped by 1 base and J by 3 bases, with 15 bases between them. CDR3 length: 16 amino acids. Here the CDR3 reads CASSLTGQGLTDTQYF. CDR3 DNA sequence: TGTGCCAGCAGCTTGACGGGGCAGGGATTGACAGATACGCAGTATTTT.

This clonotype occurred many times. The genes are TRBV12-3 or TRBV12-4 and TRBJ2-1; D might be TRBD1 (6 bases). This CDR3 spans 14 amino acids. The V end lost 4 bases, the J end lost 4 bases, and 11 bases lay between the germline ends. The CDR3 sequence is CASSSQGSYNEQFF. The CDR3, as DNA: TGTGCCAGCAGTTCACAGGGTTCGTACAATGAGCAGTTCTTC.

This clonotype was counted many times. The chain has TRBV6-1 and TRBJ1-4; D is unclear. Between the trimmed V and J ends, which lost 6 bases and 0 bases, there was a span of 8 bases. This CDR3 is 14 amino acids long. The germline gives CDR1 MNHNS, CDR2 SASEGT. For the CDR3, the DNA is TGTGCCAGCAGGACCCTTGCAACTAATGAAAAACTGTTTTTT. Its translation: CASRTLATNEKLFF.

This clonotype was detected many times. The chain couples TRBV7-2 to TRBJ2-1; a weak D match, TRBD2 (5 bases). The CDR3 length is 15 residues. Per the germline V gene, CDR1 is SGHTA and CDR2 is FQGNSA. Trimming cost V 7 bases and J 7 bases, with 20 bases left between them. For the CDR3, the DNA is TGTGCCAGCACGTTCTCCGAGGGAGCTGGGAATGAGCAGTTCTTC. This translates into CASTFSEGAGNEQFF. The full variable domain, completed using reference TRBV7-2 and TRBJ2-1, is GAGVSQSPSNKVTEKGKDVELRCDPISGHTALYWYRQSLGQGLEFLIYFQGNSAPDKSGLPSDRFSAERTGGSVSTLTIQRTQQEDSAVYLCASTFSEGAGNEQFFGPGTRLTVL.

V and J are TRBV18 and TRBJ2-1; TRBD2 might be the D (5 bases). The V end lost 4 bases, the J end lost 6 bases, and 16 bases lay between the germline ends. The CDR3 loop spans 15 amino acids. Per germline, CDR1 KGHSH and CDR2 LQKENI. In DNA form, the CDR3 reads TGTGCCAGCTCACTCGACGACTTAGCGTCCAATGAGCAGTTCTTC. It codes for CASSLDDLASNEQFF.

The V and J genes are TRBV13 and TRBJ2-6; D gene ambiguous. CDR1 PRHDT and CDR2 FYEKMQ come from the germline V gene (reference sequence). Trimming left V 3 bases short and J 0 bases short, with 12 bases between. The CDR3 is 17 amino acids. The CDR3 nucleotides are TGTGCCAGCAGCTTGGTTCGATCGGGCTCTGGGGCCAACGTCCTGACTTTC. It is translated as CASSLVRSGSGANVLTF.

This clonotype turned up a few times. The chain employs TRBV5-1 and TRBJ2-7; D call uncertain. Germline loops: CDR1 SGHRS, CDR2 YFSETQ. The CDR3 loop spans 17 amino acids. V was trimmed by 0 bases and J by 6 bases, leaving 22 bases between them. Here the CDR3 DNA reads TGCGCCAGCAGCTTGGCCTGGCTTAAGGACGCCTCGGGCGAGCAGTACTTC. Its protein is CASSLAWLKDASGEQYF.

This clonotype was observed many times. The chain joins TRBV20-1 to TRBJ2-4, with unresolved D. The length of the CDR3 is 13 residues. Trimming cost V 4 bases and J 4 bases, with 11 bases left between them. The V gene's germline CDR1 is DFQATT and CDR2 SNEGSKA (reference sequence). CDR3 nucleotide sequence: TGCAGTGCTACCGACCGGAAAAAAAACATTCAGTACTTC. Translation gives CSATDRKKNIQYF.

In its sample, this clonotype was seen many times. The chain combines TRBV6-5 with TRBJ2-3; perhaps TRBD2 as D (5 bases). V was clipped by 2 bases and J by 3 bases, with 6 bases between them. There are 13 residues in the CDR3. The germline gives CDR1 MNHEY, CDR2 SVGAGI. CDR3: CASSYPGTDTQYF. The DNA for the CDR3 is TGTGCCAGCAGTTACCCGGGAACAGATACGCAGTATTTT.